This entry describes one TCR beta chain. Antigen unknown. This entry is derived from a study of T cell responses to AZD1222 COVID-19 vaccine. General study results and limits: Targeting of unmutated variant regions was reportedly seen in nearly half of spike-specific TCRs. Repertoire sampling happened only post peak T cell response.

The table came from immunoSEQ multiplex PCR; TCRdb's copy has only in-frame clones and leaves some out. This table holds nearly 110,000 clones, about 92% found once. Second-dose timings of about 4 or about 12 weeks were pooled. The CDR3 runs 15 residues. CDR1 and CDR2 from the germline V gene are KGHSH and LQKENI. V was cut by 3 bases and J by 5 bases, with 17 bases left in between. The V call is TRBV18, the J call TRBJ2-7, with D possibly matching TRBD1 (7 bases). The sequence was collected from an adult who received the AZD1222 COVID-19 vaccine. The sample was peripheral blood, taken 28 days after the second AZD1222 dose. The CDR3 protein is CASSPQGERVDEQYF. The CDR3 DNA follows: TGTGCCAGCTCACCGCAGGGGGAGCGGGTCGACGAGCAGTACTTC.